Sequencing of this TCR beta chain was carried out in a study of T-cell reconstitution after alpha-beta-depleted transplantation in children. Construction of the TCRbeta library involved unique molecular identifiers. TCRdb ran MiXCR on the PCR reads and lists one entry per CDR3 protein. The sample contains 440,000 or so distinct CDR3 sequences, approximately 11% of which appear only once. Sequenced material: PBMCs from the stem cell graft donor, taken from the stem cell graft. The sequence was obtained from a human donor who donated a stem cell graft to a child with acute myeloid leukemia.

CDR3 nucleotides: TGCGCCAGCAGCTGGGTGACACGAGAAGAGACCCAGTACTTC. It yields the protein CASSWVTREETQYF. The genes are TRBV5-1 and TRBJ2-5, with unresolved D. Germline V CDR1 and CDR2: SGHRS, YFSETQ. There are 14 residues in the CDR3. V lost 3 bases, J lost 3 bases, and 12 bases lay in between.